This record looks at one T cell receptor beta chain sequence and its context. Its cognate antigen is unknown. Molecular-barcoded quantitative 5'-RACE produced these TCR beta libraries. Each CDR3 protein gets one entry after TCRdb re-called the 5' RACE reads with MiXCR. Of 250,000 or so distinct CDR3 sequences in the sample, about a sixth are singletons; the top ten hold around a third. This CDR3 has 12 residues. Trimming removed 5 bases from V and 0 bases from J, with 7 bases in between. CDR1 and CDR2 (germline): SQVTM, ANQGSEA. This sample was taken from a study of CD8 T cells in ankylosing spondylitis. Study-wide results and limits: A number of the motif variants had already been described in reactive arthritis synovial fluid and blood. CD8+ cells made up the disease-linked clones, which were relatively rare in peripheral blood. Within ankylosing spondylitis blood, a TCR beta motif made up of seven to nine highly homologous variants appeared to be characteristic.

This clonotype was sampled from a male donor with ankylosing spondylitis or in good health (not recorded which). The chain uses TRBV29-1 and TRBJ1-1; no clear D. The sequencing input was blood, either unsorted or a sorted T cell fraction (not recorded which). CDR3 in amino acids: CSVIGVNTEAFF. The CDR3 nucleotides are TGCAGCGTTATAGGCGTGAACACTGAAGCTTTCTTT.